A single TCR beta chain is shown here with its context. The target antigen is unknown. This sample was included in a study of cytomegalovirus exposure and HLA in healthy donors. Study-level results: Reported results showed that the classifier diagnosed cytomegalovirus status with high specificity and sensitivity. Analysis was performed later, and it showed HLA-associated TCR beta chains to be more clonally expanded than equally common others. What a later analysis showed was that several of the most significant clusters appeared linked to common viral pathogens.

PCR used 60 Vbeta primers and 13 Jbeta primers. Generated by immunoSEQ multiplex PCR, the TCRdb table keeps only in-frame clones and is missing some. The sample consists of some 150,000 clones, over 65% of them appearing once. The origin of this receptor is a man between 40 and 49 years old in good health and CMV-seropositive. Material for sequencing was PBMCs.

The CDR3 loop reads CASRTDYNEQFF. CDR3 DNA: TGTGCCAGCAGGACAGATTACAATGAGCAGTTCTTC. This sequence joins TRBV28 and TRBJ2-1; the D gene is possibly TRBD1 (5 bases). Germline loops: CDR1 MDHEN, CDR2 SYDVKM. V was clipped by 6 bases and J by 4 bases, with 7 bases between them. The CDR3 length is 12 residues.